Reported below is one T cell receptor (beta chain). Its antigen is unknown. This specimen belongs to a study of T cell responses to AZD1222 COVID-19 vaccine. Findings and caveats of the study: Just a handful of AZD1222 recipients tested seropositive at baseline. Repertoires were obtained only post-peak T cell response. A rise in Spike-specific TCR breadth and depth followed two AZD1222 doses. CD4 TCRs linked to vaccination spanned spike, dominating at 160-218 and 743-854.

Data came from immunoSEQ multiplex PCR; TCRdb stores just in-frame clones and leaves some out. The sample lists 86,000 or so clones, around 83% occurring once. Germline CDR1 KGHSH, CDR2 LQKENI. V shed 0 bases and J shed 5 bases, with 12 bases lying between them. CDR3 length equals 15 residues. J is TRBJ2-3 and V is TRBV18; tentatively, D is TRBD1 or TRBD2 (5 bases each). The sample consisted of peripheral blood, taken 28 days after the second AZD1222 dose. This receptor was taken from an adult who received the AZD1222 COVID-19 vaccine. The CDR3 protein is CASSPPSGARDTQYF. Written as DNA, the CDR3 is TGTGCCAGCTCACCACCTTCCGGGGCACGAGATACGCAGTATTTT.